A selection of T cell receptor beta chains follows, all from one sample in a study of T cell repertoires in cytomegalovirus infection. Via MiXCR, TCRdb re-called the reads, giving one row per CDR3 protein. The profile shows roughly 280,000 distinct CDR3 sequences, roughly a fifth of them singletons. These receptors' antigens are unknown. The sample in question was cultured PBMCs, obtained from culture after CMV antigen stimulation. These receptors were taken from a human donor in good health (CMV status not recorded). Some clones in this sample may be carry-over from other donors' samples. Each CDR3 is given with its conserved first and last residue. A D gene is named only where the DNA matches it firmly. Only part of the rows carry a size: once, few, many, or a class if the clone is expanded.

D gene,V gene,J gene,clone size,CDR3 protein,CDR3 DNA
TRBD1,TRBV7-6,TRBJ1-1,-,CASSLARAGQGEAFF,TGTGCCAGCAGCTTAGCAAGAGCGGGACAGGGTGAAGCTTTCTTT
TRBD1,TRBV4-3,TRBJ1-2,-,CASSQVGPGGVGGYTF,TGCGCCAGCAGCCAAGTGGGGCCAGGGGGCGTCGGTGGCTACACCTTC
TRBD1,TRBV5-4,TRBJ1-4,once,CASSSRQGATNEKLFF,TGTGCCAGCAGCTCTCGACAGGGCGCAACTAATGAAAAACTGTTTTTT
TRBD2,TRBV7-9,TRBJ2-2,-,CAILAGVDGELFF,TGTGCTATACTAGCGGGAGTAGACGGGGAGCTGTTTTTT
TRBD2,TRBV7-2,TRBJ2-1,many,CASSWRVLAGEQFF,TGTGCCAGCAGCTGGAGAGTCTTAGCGGGGGAGCAGTTCTTC
TRBD2,TRBV20-1,TRBJ2-3,-,CSARDVSGTQYPTDTQYF,TGCAGTGCTAGAGATGTCAGCGGGACCCAGTACCCTACGGATACGCAGTATTTT
TRBD2,TRBV25-1,TRBJ2-1,few,CASSDHSGGGEQFF,TGTGCCAGCAGTGACCACTCGGGGGGTGGAGAGCAGTTCTTC
-,TRBV14,TRBJ1-1,few,CASSQLEREAFF,TGTGCCAGCAGCCAACTGGAGCGTGAAGCTTTCTTT
-,TRBV19,TRBJ1-5,-,CASSIIGQGNQPQHF,TGTGCCAGTAGTATTATTGGCCAGGGAAATCAGCCCCAGCATTTT
TRBD2,TRBV24-1,TRBJ2-1,-,CATSDLATSGYNEQFF,TGTGCCACCAGTGATTTGGCGACTAGCGGTTACAATGAGCAGTTCTTC
TRBD2,TRBV7-6,TRBJ2-7,many,CASSLLPGTSGSSYEQYF,TGTGCCAGCAGCTTACTCCCCGGGACTAGCGGGAGCTCCTACGAGCAGTACTTC
-,TRBV9,TRBJ2-3,few,CASSVKAGEGTDTQYF,TGTGCCAGCAGCGTAAAGGCAGGGGAAGGCACAGATACGCAGTATTTT
TRBD1,TRBV12-3/TRBV12-4,TRBJ1-4,few,CASSSEGTGGEKLFF,TGTGCCAGCAGTTCCGAAGGGACAGGGGGAGAAAAACTGTTTTTT
TRBD2,TRBV19,TRBJ2-7,-,CASSIAGGYEQYF,TGTGCCAGTAGTATTGCGGGAGGATACGAGCAGTACTTC
-,TRBV12-3/TRBV12-4,TRBJ1-2,many,CASGREGNPYGYTF,TGTGCCAGCGGGAGGGAGGGGAACCCTTATGGCTACACCTTC
-,TRBV12-3/TRBV12-4,TRBJ2-2,-,CASSYGVTSTGELFF,TGTGCCAGCAGCTACGGGGTAACGAGCACCGGGGAGCTGTTTTTT
TRBD2,TRBV15,TRBJ2-1,once,CATSRGTSGYNEQFF,TGTGCCACCAGCAGAGGGACTAGCGGATACAATGAGCAGTTCTTC
TRBD1,TRBV6-6,TRBJ2-5,-,CASTTGAWDRTQETQYF,TGTGCCAGCACCACCGGAGCTTGGGACAGAACCCAAGAGACCCAGTACTTC
TRBD1,TRBV13,TRBJ1-2,few,CASRRTGRSVSYTF,TGTGCCAGCCGACGGACAGGGCGGTCGGTAAGCTACACCTTC
-,TRBV7-2,TRBJ1-1,few,CASGIGLMATEAFF,TGTGCCAGCGGAATAGGACTGATGGCCACTGAAGCTTTCTTT
TRBD1,TRBV7-2,TRBJ2-5,few,CASSPDRDHLWTQYF,TGTGCCAGCAGCCCGGACAGGGACCACTTATGGACCCAGTACTTC
-,TRBV29-1,TRBJ1-2,-,CSVIGTAYGYTF,TGCAGCGTTATCGGGACGGCCTATGGCTACACCTTC
TRBD2,TRBV20-1,TRBJ2-1,-,CSARELAGVYNEQFF,TGCAGTGCTAGAGAGCTAGCGGGAGTCTACAATGAGCAGTTCTTC
TRBD2,TRBV7-9,TRBJ2-3,-,CASSLAGGRKRETDTQYF,TGTGCCAGCAGCTTAGCGGGAGGGAGAAAGCGGGAAACAGATACGCAGTATTTT
-,TRBV12-3/TRBV12-4,TRBJ1-5,-,CASSLVGYSNQPQHF,TGTGCCAGCAGTTTAGTAGGGTATAGCAATCAGCCCCAGCATTTT
-,TRBV23-1,TRBJ2-5,-,CASTTGACETQYF,TGCGCCAGCACTACAGGTGCATGTGAGACCCAGTACTTC
-,TRBV7-6,TRBJ1-4,few,CASSLFRGMDEKLFF,TGTGCCAGCAGCTTATTCCGGGGTATGGATGAAAAACTGTTTTTT
TRBD2,TRBV18,TRBJ2-5,few,CASSPTGLANQETQYF,TGTGCCAGCTCACCAACGGGACTAGCGAACCAAGAGACCCAGTACTTC
-,TRBV7-2,TRBJ1-2,many,CASSRPGGYGYTF,TGTGCCAGCAGTCGTCCCGGGGGCTATGGCTACACCTTC
-,TRBV19,TRBJ2-1,-,CASSIDPLSNEQFF,TGTGCCAGTAGTATAGACCCCTTAAGCAATGAGCAGTTCTTC
-,TRBV25-1,TRBJ1-2,-,CASSLISGTF,TGTGCCAGCAGCTTAATAAGTGGCACCTTC
-,TRBV10-3,TRBJ1-2,-,CAISESRGKDYGYTF,TGTGCCATCAGTGAGTCTCGAGGGAAAGACTATGGCTACACCTTC
TRBD2,TRBV5-1,TRBJ2-7,-,CASSWSGVPYEQYF,TGCGCCAGCAGCTGGAGCGGGGTACCCTACGAGCAGTACTTC
-,TRBV5-4,TRBJ2-1,-,CASTMGGGQPEQFF,TGTGCCAGCACCATGGGCGGGGGACAGCCCGAGCAGTTCTTC
TRBD2,TRBV7-2,TRBJ2-5,many,CASSFDSGNQETQYF,TGTGCCAGCAGTTTTGACAGCGGGAACCAAGAGACCCAGTACTTC
TRBD2,TRBV7-2,TRBJ2-1,many,CASRSQLAGGPSSYNEQFF,TGTGCCAGCAGGAGCCAACTAGCGGGAGGGCCATCTTCGTACAATGAGCAGTTCTTC
-,TRBV11-2,TRBJ2-3,many,CASRTRTDTQYF,TGTGCCAGCAGAACACGCACAGATACGCAGTATTTT
TRBD1,TRBV6-5,TRBJ1-4,few,CASSYENTGTGVLTNEKLFF,TGTGCCAGCAGTTACGAAAACACCGGGACAGGGGTCTTAACTAATGAAAAACTGTTTTTT
-,TRBV2,TRBJ2-3,-,CASSDDGTDTQYF,TGTGCCAGCAGTGATGACGGTACGGATACGCAGTATTTT
-,TRBV30,TRBJ2-1,few,CAWSHDSYNEQFF,TGTGCCTGGTCACACGATTCGTACAATGAGCAGTTCTTC
-,TRBV4-3,TRBJ2-5,-,CASSQDWDQETQYF,TGCGCCAGCAGCCAAGATTGGGATCAAGAGACCCAGTACTTC
TRBD1,TRBV7-6,TRBJ2-2,-,CASSLRQGNTGELFF,TGTGCCAGCAGCTTACGACAGGGTAACACCGGGGAGCTGTTTTTT
-,TRBV7-9,TRBJ2-5,few,CASSSAFLGIRETQYF,TGTGCCAGCAGCTCCGCCTTCCTCGGTATTAGAGAGACCCAGTACTTC
-,TRBV5-6,TRBJ1-2,-,CASSLWYSGSYFPYTF,TGTGCCAGCAGCTTGTGGTATTCCGGGAGTTATTTTCCCTACACCTTC
-,TRBV18,TRBJ2-3,-,CASSPRAGNTQYF,TGTGCCAGCTCACCCCGAGCAGGGAACACGCAGTATTTT
TRBD2,TRBV28,TRBJ2-1,-,CASSLWASGGDEQFF,TGTGCCAGCAGTTTATGGGCTAGCGGGGGGGATGAGCAGTTCTTC
TRBD2,TRBV19,TRBJ2-1,few,CASSITSGIYRRQFF,TGTGCCAGTAGTATAACTAGCGGGATTTATAGGCGGCAGTTCTTC
-,TRBV7-2,TRBJ1-1,many,CASSLARGANTEAFF,TGTGCCAGCAGCTTAGCGCGGGGAGCCAACACTGAAGCTTTCTTT
-,TRBV24-1,TRBJ1-5,few,CATSASGQPNQPQHF,TGTGCCACCAGTGCCTCTGGACAGCCCAATCAGCCCCAGCATTTT
-,TRBV20-1,TRBJ2-1,-,CSARVRGSYNEQFF,TGCAGTGCTAGAGTCAGGGGCTCCTACAATGAGCAGTTCTTC